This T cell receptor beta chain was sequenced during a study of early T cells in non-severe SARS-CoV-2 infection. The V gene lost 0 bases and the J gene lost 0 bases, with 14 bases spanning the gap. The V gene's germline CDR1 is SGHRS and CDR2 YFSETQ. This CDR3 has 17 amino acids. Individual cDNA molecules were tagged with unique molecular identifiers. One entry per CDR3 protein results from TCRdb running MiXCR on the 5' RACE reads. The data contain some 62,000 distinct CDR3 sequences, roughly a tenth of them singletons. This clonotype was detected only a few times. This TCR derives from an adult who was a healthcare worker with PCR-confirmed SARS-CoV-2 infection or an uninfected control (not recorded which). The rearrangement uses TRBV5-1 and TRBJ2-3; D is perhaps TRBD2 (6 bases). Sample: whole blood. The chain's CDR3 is CASSLGVAAASTDTQYF. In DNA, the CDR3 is TGCGCCAGCAGCTTGGGGGTAGCGGCGGCTAGCACAGATACGCAGTATTTT. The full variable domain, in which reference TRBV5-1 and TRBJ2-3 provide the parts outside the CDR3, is KAGVTQTPRYLIKTRGQQVTLSCSPISGHRSVSWYQQTPGQGLQFLFEYFSETQRNKGNFPGRFSGRQFSNSRSEMNVSTLELGDSALYLCASSLGVAAASTDTQYFGPGTRLTVL.